The 20 T cell receptor beta chains given below trace back to one sample, sequenced in a study of blood T cell repertoires in COVID-19. Libraries were prepared by immunoSEQ multiplex PCR; TCRdb keeps only in-frame clonotypes and omits some of them. The sample contains under 95,000 clones, about 80% of which appear only once. Sequenced: peripheral blood. The source of these receptors is a middle-aged man with active or convalescent COVID-19.

The chain combines TRBV7-8 with TRBJ2-5, with 15 bases fitting TRBD2. Germline CDR1 is SGHVS and CDR2 is FQNEAQ. V trimming: 6 bases; J trimming: 4 bases; junction bases outside the gene matches: 6. CDR3 length: 16 amino acids. In nucleotides, the CDR3 is TGTGCCAGCAGTCAGATGGGACTAGCGGGGGGAGAGACCCAGTACTTC. Translated: CASSQMGLAGGETQYF.

The CDR3 DNA follows: TGCGCCAGCAGCGCTGTTAGCGGATCGGGGGTAGATACGCAGTATTTT. This sequence encodes CASSAVSGSGVDTQYF. The V call is TRBV10-1, the J call TRBJ2-3; D perhaps matches TRBD2 (6 bases). This CDR3 is 16 amino acids long. Per germline, CDR1 WNHNN and CDR2 SYGVQD (reference sequence). The ends were cut back, 6 bases at V and 5 bases at J, with 21 bases in the middle.

The genes are TRBV6-6 and TRBJ1-5; a weak D match, TRBD1 (5 bases). CDR1 MNHNY and CDR2 SVGAGI come from the germline V gene (reference sequence). The CDR3 length is 15 residues. Between the trimmed V and J ends, which lost 2 bases and 4 bases, there was a span of 12 bases. The CDR3 nucleotides are TGTGCCAGCAGTTACGAGGGGAGGGGTAATCAGCCCCAGCATTTT. Translated: CASSYEGRGNQPQHF.

CDR3 in DNA: TGTGCCAGCAAGGGGGGGAACGAGCAGTACTTC. Amino acid sequence: CASKGGNEQYF. The V call is TRBV13, the J call TRBJ2-7, with D tentatively TRBD2 (7 bases). The V and J ends lost 7 bases and 5 bases respectively, with 9 bases between them. This CDR3 has 11 residues. Per germline, CDR1 PRHDT and CDR2 FYEKMQ (reference sequence).

CDR3 nucleotides: TGTGCCAGCAGTATGGGGACTAGCGGGGGCTCCTACAATGAGCAGTTCTTC. Its translation is CASSMGTSGGSYNEQFF. This chain links TRBV5-5 with TRBJ2-1; 14 nucleotides match TRBD2. Germline assignment: CDR1 SGHKS and CDR2 YYEKEE (reference sequence). Unmatched junction bases numbered 4, after V lost 5 bases and J lost 0 bases. The CDR3 is 17 amino acids.

The chain carries TRBV5-1 and TRBJ2-3; 8 bases align to TRBD2. The V and J ends lost 4 bases and 6 bases, in that order; junction bases with no gene match: 10. From germline, CDR1 is SGHRS and CDR2 YFSETQ. The CDR3 is 15 amino acids. The CDR3 protein is CASSRRGLGLDTQYF. CDR3 bases: TGCGCCAGCAGCCGGAGGGGACTAGGATTGGATACGCAGTATTTT.

The chain recombines TRBV3-1 (or the pseudogene TRBV3-2) with TRBJ1-4; perhaps TRBD1 as D (5 bases). CDR1 is LGHDT and CDR2 is YNNKEL in the germline V gene (reference sequence). The germline V and J ends were trimmed by 8 bases and 4 bases, with 17 bases remaining between them. This CDR3 region has 15 residues. The CDR3 DNA follows: TGTGCCAGCCTCGGAGGGGTCGGGGTTAATGAAAAACTGTTTTTT. Translating gives CASLGGVGVNEKLFF.

This clone was picked up one time. This chain connects TRBV7-3 to TRBJ2-1, with 7 bases matching TRBD1. Germline V CDR1 and CDR2: SGHTA, FQGTGA. V was clipped by 4 bases and J by 1 base; unmatched bases: 16. The CDR3 is made up of 19 amino acids. CDR3 sequence (DNA): TGTGCCAGCAGCTCAAAAGGACAGGCGGTTAAAGGGTCCTACAATGAGCAGTTCTTC. Protein: CASSSKGQAVKGSYNEQFF. The variable domain in full, with the rest retrieved from reference TRBV7-3 and TRBJ2-1, is GAGVSQTPSNKVTEKGKYVELRCDPISGHTALYWYRQSLGQGPEFLIYFQGTGAADDSGLPNDRFFAVRPEGSVSTLKIQRTERGDSAVYLCASSSKGQAVKGSYNEQFFGPGTRLTVL.

The chain couples TRBV4-1 to TRBJ1-1, with D uncertain. This CDR3 spans 12 amino acids. CDR1 MGHRA and CDR2 YSYEKL come from the germline V gene. V lost 0 bases to trimming and J lost 8 bases, with 7 bases between them. The CDR3 spells CASSQDTVEAFF. For the CDR3, the DNA is TGCGCCAGCAGCCAAGATACGGTCGAAGCTTTCTTT.

The chain combines TRBV10-3 with TRBJ1-2; perhaps TRBD1 as D (6 bases). Germline V gene sequence: CDR1 ENHRY, CDR2 SYGVKD. This CDR3 has 14 residues. V gave up 9 bases and J gave up 6 bases, with 20 bases separating them. The CDR3 region is CAIFPGGGQDGYTF. In DNA, the CDR3 is TGTGCCATATTCCCCGGGGGGGGGCAGGATGGCTACACCTTC.

V usage is TRBV7-2 and J usage is TRBJ1-6; D ambiguous. This CDR3 contains 13 residues. Germline values: CDR1 SGHTA, CDR2 FQGNSA. Trimming left V 3 bases short and J 12 bases short, with 12 bases between. The CDR3 here is CASSFYGPVPLHF. The CDR3 nucleotides are TGTGCCAGCAGCTTTTATGGGCCAGTACCCCTCCACTTT.

This chain connects TRBV3-1 (or the pseudogene TRBV3-2) to TRBJ1-1; D remains unclear. Per germline, CDR1 LGHDT and CDR2 YNNKEL (reference sequence). The length of the CDR3 is 17 residues. V was shortened by 2 bases and J by 0 bases, with 16 bases between the two germline ends. The chain's CDR3 is CASSQFGDRPMNTEAFF. As DNA, the CDR3 is TGTGCCAGCAGCCAATTCGGAGATCGCCCAATGAACACTGAAGCTTTCTTT.

This clone was recorded only once. The chain employs TRBV4-1 and TRBJ1-4; D perhaps matches TRBD1 (6 bases). The CDR3 length is 19 residues. The germline CDR1 and CDR2 sequences are MGHRA and YSYEKL. V was pared by 0 bases and J by 0 bases, with 17 bases between. Here the CDR3 DNA reads TGCGCCAGCAGCCAAGATCTTCGTCCAGGGGCGGCAACTAATGAAAAACTGTTTTTT. This gives the protein CASSQDLRPGAATNEKLFF.

Ten or more counts support this clone. The gene calls are TRBV5-5 and TRBJ1-6; D is ambiguous. Germline assignment: CDR1 SGHKS and CDR2 YYEKEE (reference sequence). The V end lost 2 bases, the J end lost 6 bases, and 12 bases lay between the germline ends. The CDR3 is made up of 15 amino acids. The CDR3 DNA follows: TGTGCCAGCAGCTTTTGGGTGGAGGTTAATTCACCCCTCCACTTT. It specifies CASSFWVEVNSPLHF.

This clone was detected only once. CDR3: CASTQQGRGDYGYTF. The CDR3, as DNA: TGCGCCAGCACCCAACAGGGCCGAGGAGACTATGGCTACACCTTC. The chain carries TRBV5-1 and TRBJ1-2; perhaps TRBD1 as D (6 bases). With 6 bases removed from V and 3 bases from J, the gap between germline ends came to 18 bases. The V gene's germline CDR1 is SGHRS and CDR2 YFSETQ. This CDR3 comprises 15 residues.

The gene calls are TRBV3-1 (or the pseudogene TRBV3-2) and TRBJ1-2, with D hard to call. The CDR3 runs 14 residues. Germline V lookup: CDR1 LGHDT, CDR2 YNNKEL (reference sequence). V lost 0 bases to trimming and J lost 4 bases, with 9 bases between them. For the CDR3, the DNA is TGTGCCAGCAGCCAAGATTTCCCCTCCTATGGCTACACCTTC. It specifies CASSQDFPSYGYTF.

The chain links TRBV25-1 to TRBJ2-6; D is ambiguous. Germline V gene data show CDR1 as MGHDK and CDR2 as SYGVNS. The CDR3 extends over 15 amino acids. V was cut by 6 bases and J by 1 base, with 10 bases left in between. The DNA of the CDR3 is TGTGCCAGCAGCCTCCCCGGGTCTGGGGCCAACGTCCTGACTTTC. Its protein is CASSLPGSGANVLTF. The full variable domain, completed using reference TRBV25-1 and TRBJ2-6, is EADIYQTPRYLVIGTGKKITLECSQTMGHDKMYWYQQDPGMELHLIHYSYGVNSTEKGDLSSESTVSRIRTEHFPLTLESARPSHTSQYLCASSLPGSGANVLTFGAGSRLTVL.

This clone was seen more than once but under ten times. J is TRBJ2-7 and V is TRBV3-1 (or the pseudogene TRBV3-2); D may be TRBD1 (5 bases). The CDR3 is 13 residues long. The germline V gene encodes CDR1 LGHDT and CDR2 YNNKEL (reference sequence). The ends were cut back, 3 bases at V and 3 bases at J, with 9 bases in the middle. As DNA, the CDR3 is TGTGCCAGCAGCCATGGACAATACTACGAGCAGTACTTC. Translated: CASSHGQYYEQYF.

The rearrangement joins TRBV5-1 to TRBJ2-1; D not certain. This CDR3 region has 15 residues. Trimming left V 1 base short and J 5 bases short, with 13 bases between. The germline CDR1 and CDR2 sequences are SGHRS and YFSETQ. The CDR3 nucleotides are TGCGCCAGCAGCTTGTATTCGGAGAAGCACAATGAGCAGTTCTTC. Its protein is CASSLYSEKHNEQFF.

The chain has TRBV29-1 and TRBJ1-4, with TRBD1 matching over 7 bases. This CDR3 is built from 14 residues. V shed 4 bases and J 2 bases; nucleotides not matched to a gene: 4. From germline, CDR1 is SQVTM and CDR2 ANQGSEA. Here the CDR3 DNA reads TGCAGCGTTGGGGAAGGGGGCACTAATGAAAAACTGTTTTTT. As protein: CSVGEGGTNEKLFF.